The rows below give T cell receptor beta chains drawn from one sample of a study of cytomegalovirus exposure and HLA in healthy donors. Assay: immunoSEQ multiplex PCR; the TCRdb copy retains only in-frame clones and omits some. The sample consists of approximately 150,000 clones, 85% to 90% of them appearing once. The material sequenced was PBMCs. The receptors were sampled from a woman under 30 in good health and CMV-seropositive. The CDR3 runs from the conserved cysteine through the conserved F or W. The D gene is left open where the match is weak. Clone size is shown for a subset of rows, as once, few, many or a class of expanded clone.

-,TRBV10-1,TRBJ2-7,few,CASSPSGDYEQYF,TGCGCCAGCAGTCCCTCGGGGGACTACGAGCAGTACTTC
-,TRBV4-3,TRBJ2-3,-,CASSQDSGRTDTQYF,TGCGCCAGCAGCCAAGATAGCGGCCGAACAGATACGCAGTATTTT
-,TRBV9,TRBJ1-1,-,CASSVERIGPGTEAFF,TGTGCCAGCAGCGTAGAAAGGATAGGCCCAGGGACTGAAGCTTTCTTT
-,TRBV19,TRBJ2-1,-,CASAREVYNEQFF,TGTGCCAGTGCCAGGGAAGTGTACAATGAGCAGTTCTTC
TRBD1,TRBV4-3,TRBJ2-1,-,CASSQGQGTYNEQFF,TGCGCCAGCAGCCAAGGACAGGGAACCTACAATGAGCAGTTCTTC
-,TRBV18,TRBJ2-5,-,CASSPRRVETQYF,TGTGCCAGCTCACCTAGGAGGGTAGAGACCCAGTACTTC
-,TRBV18,TRBJ2-7,-,CASSPIWGPVRSYEQYF,TGTGCCAGCTCACCAATTTGGGGGCCAGTGAGGTCCTACGAGCAGTACTTC
-,TRBV6-5,TRBJ2-3,-,CASSLSPLVDTQYF,TGTGCCAGCAGCCTAAGTCCCCTGGTAGATACGCAGTATTTT
-,TRBV30,TRBJ1-5,-,CAWAHRGNQPQHF,TGTGCCTGGGCCCACAGGGGCAATCAGCCCCAGCATTTT
TRBD1,TRBV5-4,TRBJ2-1,-,CASSSSRDRVFDEQFF,TGTGCCAGCAGCTCAAGCCGGGACAGGGTATTCGATGAGCAGTTCTTC
-,TRBV30,TRBJ2-7,-,CAWSELVHEQYF,TGTGCCTGGAGTGAGCTTGTCCACGAGCAGTACTTC
TRBD2,TRBV5-1,TRBJ2-2,-,CASSIVWTSGRKGGELFF,TGCGCCAGCAGCATCGTGTGGACTAGCGGGAGGAAGGGCGGGGAGCTGTTTTTT
TRBD1,TRBV6-6,TRBJ2-7,once,CASSYRQGYEQYF,TGTGCCAGCAGTTACCGACAGGGCTACGAGCAGTACTTC
-,TRBV6-1,TRBJ2-7,-,CASSEGPGLPYEQYF,TGTGCCAGCAGTGAAGGACCAGGGTTACCCTACGAGCAGTACTTC
TRBD2,TRBV11-3,TRBJ2-3,-,CASSFQVGGIRTDTQYF,TGTGCCAGCAGCTTTCAGGTGGGGGGGATTCGCACAGATACGCAGTATTTT
-,TRBV2,TRBJ1-5,-,CASTRTENQPQHF,TGTGCCAGCACCAGGACAGAAAATCAGCCCCAGCATTTT
-,TRBV28,TRBJ1-1,-,CASSLYDTGFAEAFF,TGTGCCAGCAGTTTATATGACACGGGATTCGCTGAAGCTTTCTTT
TRBD1,TRBV7-2,TRBJ1-1,-,CASSLLGQGWGTEAFF,TGTGCCAGCAGCTTACTGGGACAGGGTTGGGGCACTGAAGCTTTCTTT
-,TRBV30,TRBJ2-7,-,CAWSDGQLYEQYF,TGTGCCTGGAGTGACGGACAGCTATACGAGCAGTACTTC
-,TRBV25-1,TRBJ2-1,-,CASSLVSGEQFF,TGTGCCAGCAGTCTAGTTTCGGGGGAGCAGTTCTTC
-,TRBV11-3,TRBJ2-5,-,CASSFRISQETQYF,TGTGCCAGCAGCTTCAGGATTTCTCAAGAGACCCAGTACTTC
-,TRBV28,TRBJ1-1,-,CASSLPGLLMNTEAFF,TGTGCCAGCAGTTTACCGGGTCTTCTCATGAACACTGAAGCTTTCTTT
-,TRBV6-1,TRBJ1-6,-,CASTHVQGSGSPLHF,TGTGCCAGCACCCACGTACAGGGCTCAGGTTCACCCCTCCACTTT
-,TRBV4-2,TRBJ2-7,few,CASSQGREYEQYF,TGTGCCAGCAGCCAAGGTCGGGAGTACGAGCAGTACTTC
TRBD1,TRBV6-5,TRBJ2-4,-,CASSYRQGINIQYF,TGTGCCAGCAGTTATAGACAGGGGATAAACATTCAGTACTTC
TRBD1,TRBV2,TRBJ2-7,-,CASSEPGDRPSGEQYF,TGTGCCAGCAGTGAGCCCGGGGACAGGCCGTCTGGCGAGCAGTACTTC
TRBD1,TRBV20-1,TRBJ1-2,once,CSALTGEGYTF,TGCAGTGCTCTGACAGGGGAGGGCTACACCTTC
TRBD1,TRBV6-1,TRBJ1-3,-,CASTPTGVGNTIYF,TGTGCCAGCACCCCGACAGGGGTCGGAAACACCATATATTTT
-,TRBV4-2,TRBJ1-5,-,CASSQVSQDSNQPQHF,TGTGCCAGCAGCCAAGTTAGTCAAGATAGCAATCAGCCCCAGCATTTT
-,TRBV11-2,TRBJ2-5,-,CASSLIGRTQYF,TGTGCCAGCAGCTTAATCGGGAGGACCCAGTACTTC
TRBD2,TRBV6-1,TRBJ2-1,-,CASSPTSGSEGEQFF,TGTGCCAGCAGTCCGACTAGCGGGAGCGAAGGTGAGCAGTTCTTC
-,TRBV5-1,TRBJ1-4,-,CASSSEGGRAEKLFF,TGCGCCAGCAGCTCAGAGGGGGGGCGCGCTGAAAAACTGTTTTTT
TRBD1,TRBV11-3,TRBJ2-3,-,CASSLVVTGGTDTQYF,TGTGCCAGCAGCTTAGTCGTGACAGGGGGCACAGATACGCAGTATTTT
-,TRBV20-1,TRBJ2-7,-,CSARSEYEQYF,TGCAGTGCTAGATCGGAGTACGAGCAGTACTTC
TRBD1,TRBV6-1,TRBJ1-5,-,CASSARDRHFYQPQHF,TGTGCCAGCAGTGCTCGGGACAGACACTTTTATCAGCCCCAGCATTTT